The present T cell receptor (beta chain) was sequenced within a study of shared clonotypes between healthy human individuals. The table came from immunoSEQ multiplex PCR; TCRdb's copy has only in-frame clones and leaves some out. The sample has roughly 1,800,000 clones; approximately 94% are singletons. Germline CDR1 reads MNHEY; CDR2 reads SMNVEV (reference sequence). The CDR3 runs 18 residues. The ends were cut back, 5 bases at V and 3 bases at J, with 26 bases in the middle. The naive CD8 fraction comprised CD45RO-negative cells positively selected for CCR7 and excluded terminally differentiated effector memory CD45RA+ cells.

The TCR comes from a man in his late teens or twenties in good health. The rearrangement links TRBV27 to TRBJ2-7; TRBD1 is a possible D gene (6 bases). Sample: naive CD8+ T cells sorted from blood. The CDR3 coding sequence is TGTGCCAGCAGTCAACTATACACAACAGGGAGCGCGAGCTACGAGCAGTACTTC. Translated: CASSQLYTTGSASYEQYF.